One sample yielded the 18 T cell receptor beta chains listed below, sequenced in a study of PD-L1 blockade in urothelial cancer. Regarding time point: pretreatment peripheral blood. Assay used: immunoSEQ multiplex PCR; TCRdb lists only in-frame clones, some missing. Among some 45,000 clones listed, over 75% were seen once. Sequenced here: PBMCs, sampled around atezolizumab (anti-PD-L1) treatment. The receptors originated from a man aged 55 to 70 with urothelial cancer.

CDR3: CASSSDTNTEAFF. DNA for the CDR3: TGTGCCAGCAGTTCGGACACCAACACTGAAGCTTTCTTT. The rearrangement uses TRBV28 and TRBJ1-1; TRBD1 is a possible D gene (5 bases). The CDR3 length is 13 residues. Trimming took 4 bases from V and 2 from J, leaving 8 bases between them. Germline V gene sequence: CDR1 MDHEN, CDR2 SYDVKM.

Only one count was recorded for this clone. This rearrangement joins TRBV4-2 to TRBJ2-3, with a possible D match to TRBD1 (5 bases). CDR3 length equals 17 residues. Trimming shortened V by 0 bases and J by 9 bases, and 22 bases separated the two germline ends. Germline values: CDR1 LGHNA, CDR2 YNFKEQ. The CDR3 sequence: CASSQEEGRLPQGTQYF. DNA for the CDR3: TGTGCCAGCAGCCAAGAAGAAGGGCGGCTCCCCCAGGGAACGCAGTATTTT.

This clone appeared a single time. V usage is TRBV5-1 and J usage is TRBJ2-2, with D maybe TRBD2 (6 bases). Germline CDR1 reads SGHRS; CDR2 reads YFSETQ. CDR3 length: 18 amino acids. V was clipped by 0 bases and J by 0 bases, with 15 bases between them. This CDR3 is CASSLAGTANPNTGELFF. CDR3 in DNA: TGCGCCAGCAGCTTGGCCGGGACTGCAAACCCGAACACCGGGGAGCTGTTTTTT.

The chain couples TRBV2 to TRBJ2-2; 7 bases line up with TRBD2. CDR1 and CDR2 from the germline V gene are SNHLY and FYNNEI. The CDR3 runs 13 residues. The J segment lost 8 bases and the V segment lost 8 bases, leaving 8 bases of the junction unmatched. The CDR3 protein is CASGLVSFGELFF. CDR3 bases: TGTGCCAGCGGACTAGTTTCATTTGGGGAGCTGTTTTTT.

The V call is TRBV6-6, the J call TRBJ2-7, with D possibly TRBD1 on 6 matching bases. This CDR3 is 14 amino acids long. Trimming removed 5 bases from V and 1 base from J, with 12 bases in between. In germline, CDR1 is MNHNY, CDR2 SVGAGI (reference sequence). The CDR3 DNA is TGTGCCAGCAGTAGACGAACAGGGTCCTACGAGCAGTACTTC. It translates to CASSRRTGSYEQYF.

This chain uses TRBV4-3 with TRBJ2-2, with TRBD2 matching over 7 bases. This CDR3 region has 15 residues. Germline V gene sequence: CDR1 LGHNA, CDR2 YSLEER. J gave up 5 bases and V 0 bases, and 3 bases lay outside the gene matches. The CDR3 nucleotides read TGCGCCAGCAGCCAAGAAGCGGGACGGACCGGGGAGCTGTTTTTT. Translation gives CASSQEAGRTGELFF.

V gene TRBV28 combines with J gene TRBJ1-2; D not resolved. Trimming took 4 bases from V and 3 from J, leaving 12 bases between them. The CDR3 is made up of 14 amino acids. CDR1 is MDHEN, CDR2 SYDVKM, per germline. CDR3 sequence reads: CASSYRTDYYGYTF. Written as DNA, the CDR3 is TGTGCCAGCAGTTACCGGACTGATTACTATGGCTACACCTTC.

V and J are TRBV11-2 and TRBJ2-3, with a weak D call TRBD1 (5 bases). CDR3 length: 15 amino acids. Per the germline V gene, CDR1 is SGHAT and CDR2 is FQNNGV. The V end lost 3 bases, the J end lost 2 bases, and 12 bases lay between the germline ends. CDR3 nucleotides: TGTGCCAGCAGCTTTGTAGACAGCTACACAGATACGCAGTATTTT. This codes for CASSFVDSYTDTQYF.

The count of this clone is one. In DNA form, the CDR3 reads TGTGCCAGCAGGCAGACCACAGGGCCCTACGAGCAGTACTTC. As protein: CASRQTTGPYEQYF. The chain joins TRBV2 to TRBJ2-5; D possibly corresponds to TRBD1 (6 bases). TRBJ2-7 explains the end of the DNA better; the J call may be wrong. CDR1 SNHLY and CDR2 FYNNEI come from the germline V gene. The CDR3 loop spans 14 amino acids.

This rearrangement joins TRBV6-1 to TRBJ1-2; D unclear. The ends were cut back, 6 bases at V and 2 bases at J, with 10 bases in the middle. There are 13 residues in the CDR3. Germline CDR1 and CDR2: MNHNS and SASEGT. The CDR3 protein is CASSPTQNYGYTF. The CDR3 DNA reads TGTGCCAGCAGCCCCACCCAGAACTATGGCTACACCTTC.

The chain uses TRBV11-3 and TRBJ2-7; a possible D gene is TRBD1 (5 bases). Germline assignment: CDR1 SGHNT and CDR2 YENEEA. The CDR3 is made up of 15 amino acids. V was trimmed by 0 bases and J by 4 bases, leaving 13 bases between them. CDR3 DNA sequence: TGTGCCAGCAGCTTAGATCCTGGCAGGGCGTACGAGCAGTACTTC. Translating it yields CASSLDPGRAYEQYF.

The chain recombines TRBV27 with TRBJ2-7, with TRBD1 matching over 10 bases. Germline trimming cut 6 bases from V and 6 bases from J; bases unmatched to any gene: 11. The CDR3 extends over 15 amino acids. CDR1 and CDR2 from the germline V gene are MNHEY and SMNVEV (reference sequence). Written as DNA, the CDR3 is TGTGCCAGCAGGCGGGCACGGACAGGGGGAGGCGAGCAGTACTTC. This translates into CASRRARTGGGEQYF.

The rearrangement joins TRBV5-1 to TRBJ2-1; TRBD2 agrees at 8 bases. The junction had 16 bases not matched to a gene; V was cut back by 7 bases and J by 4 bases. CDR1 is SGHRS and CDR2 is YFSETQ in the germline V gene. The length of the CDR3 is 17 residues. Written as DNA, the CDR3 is TGCGCCAGCCCCGATAGGTTGGGGCGGGGGGCTTACAATGAGCAGTTCTTC. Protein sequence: CASPDRLGRGAYNEQFF. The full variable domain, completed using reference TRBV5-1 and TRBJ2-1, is KAGVTQTPRYLIKTRGQQVTLSCSPISGHRSVSWYQQTPGQGLQFLFEYFSETQRNKGNFPGRFSGRQFSNSRSEMNVSTLELGDSALYLCASPDRLGRGAYNEQFFGPGTRLTVL.

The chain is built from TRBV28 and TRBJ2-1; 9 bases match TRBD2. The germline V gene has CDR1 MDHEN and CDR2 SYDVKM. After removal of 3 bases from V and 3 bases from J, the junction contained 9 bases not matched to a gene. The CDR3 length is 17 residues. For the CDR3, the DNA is TGTGCCAGCAGTTTGGCGTGGGCGGGAGGGAACTACAATGAGCAGTTCTTC. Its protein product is CASSLAWAGGNYNEQFF.

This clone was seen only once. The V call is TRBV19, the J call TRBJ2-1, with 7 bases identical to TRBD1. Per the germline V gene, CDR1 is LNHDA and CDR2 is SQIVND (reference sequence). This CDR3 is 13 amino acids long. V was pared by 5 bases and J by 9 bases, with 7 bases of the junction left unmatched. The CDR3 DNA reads TGTGCCAGTAGTCCGAACAGGGGCGGTGAGCAGTTCTTC. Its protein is CASSPNRGGEQFF. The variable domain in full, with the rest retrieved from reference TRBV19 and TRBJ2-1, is DGGITQSPKYLFRKEGQNVTLSCEQNLNHDAMYWYRQDPGQGLRLIYYSQIVNDFQKGDIAEGYSVSREKKESFPLTVTSAQKNPTAFYLCASSPNRGGEQFFGPGTRLTVL.

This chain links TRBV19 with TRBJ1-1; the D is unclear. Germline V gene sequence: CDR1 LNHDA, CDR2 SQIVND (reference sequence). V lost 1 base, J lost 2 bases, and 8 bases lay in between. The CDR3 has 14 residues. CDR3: CASSIGGSNTEAFF. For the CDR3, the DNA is TGTGCCAGTAGTATAGGTGGTAGCAACACTGAAGCTTTCTTT.

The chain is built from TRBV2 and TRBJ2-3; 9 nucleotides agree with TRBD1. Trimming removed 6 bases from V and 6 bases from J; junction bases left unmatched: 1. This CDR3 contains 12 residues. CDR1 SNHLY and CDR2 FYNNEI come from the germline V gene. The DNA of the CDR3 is TGTGCCAGCAGGGGGACAGGGGATACGCAGTATTTT. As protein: CASRGTGDTQYF.

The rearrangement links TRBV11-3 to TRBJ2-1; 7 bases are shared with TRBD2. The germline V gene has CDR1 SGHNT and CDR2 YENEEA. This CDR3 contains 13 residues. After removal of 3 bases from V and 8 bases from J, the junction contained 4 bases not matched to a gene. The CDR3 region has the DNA TGTGCCAGCAGCTTCCGCCGGGGGGATGAGCAGTTCTTC. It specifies CASSFRRGDEQFF.